This entry lists 27 T cell receptor beta chains sequenced from one sample in a study of OX40 agonist ivuxolimab in advanced cancers. Generated by immunoSEQ multiplex PCR, the TCRdb table keeps only in-frame clones and is missing some. The top ten clones hold around 3.6% of a sample with about 60,000 clones, roughly nine tenths of them seen once. The starting material was CD4+ or CD8+ T cells sorted from blood, obtained in a trial of the OX40 agonist ivuxolimab. The receptors stem from an adult with an advanced solid tumor such as melanoma, head and neck, liver or kidney cancer.

J is TRBJ2-1 and V is TRBV11-2; perhaps TRBD2 as D (5 bases). Trimming took off 0 bases at V and 9 bases at J, with 12 bases between the two ends. The CDR3 runs to 14 residues. The germline CDR1 and CDR2 sequences are SGHAT and FQNNGV. The CDR3 DNA reads TGTGCCAGCAGCTTAGAAGCCAGCGGACTTGAGCAGTTCTTC. Its translation is CASSLEASGLEQFF.

This rearrangement joins TRBV6-5 to TRBJ1-4; D unresolved. V dropped 6 bases and J dropped 0 bases, with 5 bases sitting between them. The CDR3 length is 13 residues. CDR1 is MNHEY and CDR2 is SVGAGI in the germline V gene. The CDR3 here is CASRRATNEKLFF. The CDR3 DNA sequence: TGTGCCAGCAGGCGGGCAACTAATGAAAAACTGTTTTTT.

The chain joins TRBV19 to TRBJ1-3; 11 bases match TRBD1. The junction had 5 bases not matched to a gene; V was cut back by 3 bases and J by 1 base. CDR1 and CDR2 (germline): LNHDA, SQIVND (reference sequence). The CDR3 contains 17 residues. The CDR3, as DNA: TGTGCCAGTAGTATCGGCGGACAGGGGGCTTCTGGAAACACCATATATTTT. It yields the protein CASSIGGQGASGNTIYF.

V gene TRBV5-1 combines with J gene TRBJ2-2; D might be TRBD2 (6 bases). The CDR3 extends over 14 amino acids. CDR1 and CDR2 from the germline V gene are SGHRS and YFSETQ. V was pared by 6 bases and J by 1 base, with 10 bases between. The CDR3: CASNRGLNTGELFF. CDR3 DNA: TGCGCCAGCAATCGGGGACTGAACACCGGGGAGCTGTTTTTT.

The J gene is TRBJ1-5, the V gene TRBV6-1, with D hard to call. This CDR3 region has 12 residues. Per germline, CDR1 MNHNS and CDR2 SASEGT. The germline V and J ends were trimmed by 7 bases and 9 bases, with 13 bases remaining between them. The CDR3 DNA follows: TGTGCCAGCACGTGGGAAAAAGGGCCCCAGCATTTT. Its translation: CASTWEKGPQHF.

The CDR3 coding sequence is TGTGCCAGCAGCCCCGGTCGGGAAAATTCACCCCTCCACTTT. It codes for CASSPGRENSPLHF. The chain couples TRBV27 to TRBJ1-6, with D unresolved. Deletions cut 6 bases from V and 7 bases from J, with 13 bases between. Germline V gene data show CDR1 as MNHEY and CDR2 as SMNVEV (reference sequence). The CDR3 is made up of 14 amino acids.

The gene calls are TRBV19 and TRBJ2-5, with D maybe TRBD1 (5 bases). The V and J ends lost 2 bases and 2 bases respectively, with 15 bases between them. This CDR3 has 16 amino acids. Germline CDR1 is LNHDA and CDR2 is SQIVND (reference sequence). The CDR3 protein is CASSITPYSGQETQYF. The DNA for the CDR3 is TGTGCCAGTAGTATAACGCCCTACTCAGGGCAAGAGACCCAGTACTTC.

The rearrangement joins TRBV7-9 to TRBJ1-4; D remains ambiguous. Per germline, CDR1 SEHNR and CDR2 FQNEAQ (reference sequence). V was shortened by 5 bases and J by 0 bases, with 10 bases between the two germline ends. The CDR3 has 15 amino acids. CDR3 in DNA: TGTGCCAGCAGCCTTGGTGTGGCAACTAATGAAAAACTGTTTTTT. This codes for CASSLGVATNEKLFF.

This sequence joins TRBV18 and TRBJ2-2; 14 bases align to TRBD2. The germline V gene has CDR1 KGHSH and CDR2 LQKENI. V was clipped by 5 bases and J by 2 bases; unmatched bases: 7. This CDR3 is 18 amino acids long. The CDR3 spells CASSRTSGGPVNTGELFF. CDR3 bases: TGTGCCAGCTCAAGGACTAGCGGGGGGCCTGTAAACACCGGGGAGCTGTTTTTT.

This clone was observed a single time. The rearrangement links TRBV30 to TRBJ1-3; D is uncertain. V dropped 5 bases and J dropped 4 bases, with 12 bases sitting between them. The germline gives CDR1 GTSNPN, CDR2 SVGIG (reference sequence). The CDR3 loop spans 13 amino acids. The CDR3 sequence: CAWQSVSGNTIYF. The CDR3 DNA follows: TGTGCCTGGCAGAGTGTATCGGGAAACACCATATATTTT.

The chain carries TRBV5-1 and TRBJ1-4; D is uncertain. The CDR3 spans 15 residues. Germline V gives CDR1 SGHRS, CDR2 YFSETQ. V lost 0 bases, J lost 7 bases, and 13 bases lay in between. The CDR3 region has the DNA TGCGCCAGCAGCTTGGGGGCCCGCGAAGGTGAAAAACTGTTTTTT. This codes for CASSLGAREGEKLFF. Full variable domain (missing parts from reference TRBV5-1 and TRBJ1-4): KAGVTQTPRYLIKTRGQQVTLSCSPISGHRSVSWYQQTPGQGLQFLFEYFSETQRNKGNFPGRFSGRQFSNSRSEMNVSTLELGDSALYLCASSLGAREGEKLFFGSGTQLSVL.

This clone was observed once. This chain connects TRBV6-1 to TRBJ1-5, with 9 positions matching TRBD1. The V and J ends lost 2 bases and 4 bases, in that order; junction bases with no gene match: 6. This CDR3 spans 16 amino acids. Germline CDR1 reads MNHNS; CDR2 reads SASEGT. CDR3 nucleotide sequence: TGTGCCAGCAGTGAACCGGGACAGGGCATGAATCAGCCCCAGCATTTT. Translated: CASSEPGQGMNQPQHF.

The V and J genes are TRBV7-2 and TRBJ2-1, with 7 bases matching TRBD1. The germline V gene encodes CDR1 SGHTA and CDR2 FQGNSA. This CDR3 spans 14 amino acids. The ends lost 3 bases at V and 2 bases at J; junction bases unmatched: 1. The CDR3 sequence: CASSLQGAYNEQFF. As DNA, the CDR3 is TGTGCCAGCAGCTTGCAGGGGGCCTACAATGAGCAGTTCTTC.

The gene calls are TRBV6-6 and TRBJ2-3; D not resolved. V was cut by 7 bases and J by 7 bases, with 9 bases left in between. The CDR3 runs to 11 residues. Germline V gene data show CDR1 as MNHNY and CDR2 as SVGAGI (reference sequence). CDR3 bases: TGTGCCAGCATGGGCGGATATACGCAGTATTTT. Translating gives CASMGGYTQYF.

The rearrangement uses TRBV5-6 and TRBJ2-3, with D possibly matching TRBD2 (5 bases). Germline V gives CDR1 SGHDT, CDR2 YYEEEE. V lost 3 bases to trimming and J lost 5 bases, with 10 bases between them. The CDR3 has 13 amino acids. CDR3 sequence: CASSYFGGDTQYF. In nucleotides, the CDR3 is TGTGCCAGCAGCTACTTCGGAGGAGATACGCAGTATTTT.

The genes are TRBV7-8 and TRBJ1-2; D possibly corresponds to TRBD1 (5 bases). V lost 5 bases and J lost 7, with 14 bases in between. Germline V gene data show CDR1 as SGHVS and CDR2 as FQNEAQ. This CDR3 has 13 residues. This chain's CDR3 is CASSPGTGLGYTF. The CDR3, as DNA: TGTGCCAGCAGCCCAGGAACAGGCCTTGGCTACACCTTC.

V gene TRBV5-6 combines with J gene TRBJ1-4; D is perhaps TRBD1 (5 bases). The CDR3 consists of 14 residues. From germline, CDR1 is SGHDT and CDR2 YYEEEE. Between the trimmed V and J ends, which lost 9 bases and 8 bases, there was a span of 20 bases. CDR3 residues: CATSDRAREEKLFF. The CDR3, as DNA: TGTGCCACCTCTGACCGGGCCAGGGAGGAAAAACTGTTTTTT.

This chain joins TRBV29-1 and TRBJ2-7, with 7 nucleotides matching TRBD2. J was trimmed by 2 bases and V by 4 bases; bases with no gene match: 5. CDR3 size: 13 residues. The germline V gene encodes CDR1 SQVTM and CDR2 ANQGSEA. The CDR3 sequence: CSVGGGLAYEQYF. As DNA, the CDR3 is TGCAGCGTTGGGGGGGGTTTAGCCTACGAGCAGTACTTC.

V is TRBV2 and J is TRBJ2-2; D is uncertain. This CDR3 spans 14 amino acids. V lost 4 bases, J lost 2 bases, and 8 bases lay in between. From germline, CDR1 is SNHLY and CDR2 FYNNEI. The DNA for the CDR3 is TGTGCCAGCAGTGGGGCAGTTAACACCGGGGAGCTGTTTTTT. It specifies CASSGAVNTGELFF.

This rearrangement joins TRBV7-2 to TRBJ1-2; 8 nucleotides align to TRBD1. The CDR3 runs 15 residues. With 5 bases clipped from V and 4 bases from J, the junction kept 9 bases outside the gene matches. Germline lookup yields CDR1 SGHTA and CDR2 FQGNSA. The CDR3 protein is CASSPPGQASYGYTF. In nucleotides, the CDR3 is TGTGCCAGCAGCCCCCCGGGACAGGCCTCCTATGGCTACACCTTC.

This clone showed up just a few times. The chain combines TRBV4-3 with TRBJ2-3, with D perhaps matching TRBD2 (6 bases). Germline lookup yields CDR1 LGHNA and CDR2 YSLEER. Between the trimmed V and J ends, which lost 2 bases and 2 bases, there was a span of 17 bases. The CDR3 has 17 residues. CDR3 amino acids: CASSQSGGAGNTDTQYF. The CDR3 nucleotides are TGCGCCAGCAGCCAATCCGGTGGGGCGGGAAACACAGATACGCAGTATTTT.

V is TRBV19 and J is TRBJ2-7; 8 bases match TRBD1. Germline-derived CDR1 and CDR2 are LNHDA and SQIVND (reference sequence). Germline trimming cut 5 bases from V and 4 bases from J; bases unmatched to any gene: 10. CDR3 length: 15 residues. In DNA, the CDR3 is TGTGCCAGTAGTCCCCGAGGGGGGACAGGATACGAGCAGTACTTC. Protein product: CASSPRGGTGYEQYF.

The chain couples TRBV5-1 to TRBJ2-2; D remains unclear. V lost 1 base and J lost 0, with 4 bases in between. Germline values: CDR1 SGHRS, CDR2 YFSETQ. The CDR3 is 14 residues long. The CDR3 region is CASSLKSNTGELFF. Here the CDR3 DNA reads TGCGCCAGCAGCTTGAAATCGAACACCGGGGAGCTGTTTTTT. The whole variable domain, remainder taken from reference TRBV5-1 and TRBJ2-2, is KAGVTQTPRYLIKTRGQQVTLSCSPISGHRSVSWYQQTPGQGLQFLFEYFSETQRNKGNFPGRFSGRQFSNSRSEMNVSTLELGDSALYLCASSLKSNTGELFFGEGSRLTVL.

The chain uses TRBV18 and TRBJ2-7; possibly TRBD2 for D (7 bases). V gave up 6 bases and J gave up 0 bases, with 15 bases separating them. The CDR3 loop spans 15 amino acids. Germline V gene lookup returns CDR1 KGHSH and CDR2 LQKENI. This chain's CDR3 is CASSWGGAASYEQYF. DNA of the CDR3: TGTGCCAGCTCGTGGGGGGGGGCCGCCTCCTACGAGCAGTACTTC.

V is TRBV6-6 and J is TRBJ2-7; 9 nucleotides agree with TRBD1. Germline V gene lookup returns CDR1 MNHNY and CDR2 SVGAGI (reference sequence). The CDR3 totals 15 residues. Trimming took 6 bases from V and 3 from J; bases not matched to a gene: 9. The DNA of the CDR3 is TGTGCCAGCAGGGAGGGGACAGGGAAGTTCTACGAGCAGTACTTC. Translation: CASREGTGKFYEQYF.

The rearrangement links TRBV11-2 to TRBJ2-3; 9 bases fit TRBD2. This CDR3 is built from 16 residues. The ends lost 4 bases at V and 4 bases at J; junction bases unmatched: 9. Germline V CDR1 and CDR2: SGHAT, FQNNGV. The CDR3 bases are TGTGCCAGCAGCTCGGGACTAGCTGCGGGCCCAGATACGCAGTATTTT. Translating it yields CASSSGLAAGPDTQYF.

The chain recombines TRBV18 with TRBJ2-5, with a possible D match to TRBD1 (6 bases). Germline CDR1 KGHSH, CDR2 LQKENI. V gave up 2 bases and J gave up 2 bases, with 12 bases separating them. CDR3 length: 15 amino acids. Written as DNA, the CDR3 is TGTGCCAGCTCACCATTGACAGGCTTTCAAGAGACCCAGTACTTC. The encoded protein is CASSPLTGFQETQYF.